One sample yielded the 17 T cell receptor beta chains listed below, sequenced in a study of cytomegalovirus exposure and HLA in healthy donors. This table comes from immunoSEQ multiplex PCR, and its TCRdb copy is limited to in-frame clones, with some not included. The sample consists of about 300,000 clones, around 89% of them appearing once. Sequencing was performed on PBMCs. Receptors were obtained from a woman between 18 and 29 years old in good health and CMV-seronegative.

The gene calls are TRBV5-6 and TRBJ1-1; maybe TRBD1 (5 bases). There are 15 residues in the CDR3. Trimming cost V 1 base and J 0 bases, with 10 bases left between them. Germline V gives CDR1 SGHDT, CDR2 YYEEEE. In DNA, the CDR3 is TGTGCCAGCAGCTTGCCGGCAGGGTTGAACACTGAAGCTTTCTTT. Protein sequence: CASSLPAGLNTEAFF.

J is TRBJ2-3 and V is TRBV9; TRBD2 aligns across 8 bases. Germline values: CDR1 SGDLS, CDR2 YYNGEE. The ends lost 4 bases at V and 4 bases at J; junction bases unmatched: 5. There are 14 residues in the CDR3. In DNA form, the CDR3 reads TGTGCCAGCAGCCCTGGACTAGCACCAGATACGCAGTATTTT. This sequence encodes CASSPGLAPDTQYF.

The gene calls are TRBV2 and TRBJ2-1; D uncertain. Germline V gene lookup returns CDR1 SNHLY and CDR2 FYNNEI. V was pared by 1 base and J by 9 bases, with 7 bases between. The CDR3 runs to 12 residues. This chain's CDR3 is CASSEGQVEQFF. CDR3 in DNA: TGTGCCAGCAGTGAAGGGCAGGTTGAGCAGTTCTTC.

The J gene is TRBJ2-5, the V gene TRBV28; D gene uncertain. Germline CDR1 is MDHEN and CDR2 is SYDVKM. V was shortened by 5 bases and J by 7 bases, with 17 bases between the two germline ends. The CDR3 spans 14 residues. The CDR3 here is CASSPSDLQATQYF. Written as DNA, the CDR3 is TGTGCCAGCAGTCCCTCAGACCTTCAGGCGACCCAGTACTTC.

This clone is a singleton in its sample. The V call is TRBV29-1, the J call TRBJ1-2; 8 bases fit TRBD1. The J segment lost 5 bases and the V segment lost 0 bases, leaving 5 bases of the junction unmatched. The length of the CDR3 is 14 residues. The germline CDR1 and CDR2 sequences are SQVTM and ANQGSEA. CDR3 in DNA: TGCAGCGTTGAAGAATCCCGACAGGGGTATGGCTACACCTTC. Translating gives CSVEESRQGYGYTF.

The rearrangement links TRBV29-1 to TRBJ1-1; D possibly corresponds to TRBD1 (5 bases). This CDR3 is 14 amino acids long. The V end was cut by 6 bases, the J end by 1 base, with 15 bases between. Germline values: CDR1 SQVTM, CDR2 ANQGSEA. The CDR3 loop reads CSVKSQVGNTEAFF. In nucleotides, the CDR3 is TGCAGCGTCAAATCACAGGTAGGGAACACTGAAGCTTTCTTT.

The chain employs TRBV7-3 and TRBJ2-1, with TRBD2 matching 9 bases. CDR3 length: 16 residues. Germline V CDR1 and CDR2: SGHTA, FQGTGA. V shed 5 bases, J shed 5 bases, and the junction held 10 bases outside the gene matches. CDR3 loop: CASSKIGLATHNEQFF. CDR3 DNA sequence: TGTGCCAGCAGCAAGATCGGACTAGCGACTCACAATGAGCAGTTCTTC.

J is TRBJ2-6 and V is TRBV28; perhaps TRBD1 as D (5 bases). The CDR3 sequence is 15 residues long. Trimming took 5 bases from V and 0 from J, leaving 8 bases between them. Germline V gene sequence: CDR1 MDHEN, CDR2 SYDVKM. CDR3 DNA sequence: TGTGCCAGCAGTATTACAGGCTCTGGGGCCAACGTCCTGACTTTC. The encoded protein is CASSITGSGANVLTF.

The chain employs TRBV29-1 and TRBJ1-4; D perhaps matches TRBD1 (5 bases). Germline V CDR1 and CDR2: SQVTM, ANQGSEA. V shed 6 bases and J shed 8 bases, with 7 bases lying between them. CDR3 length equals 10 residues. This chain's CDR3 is CSVYREKLFF. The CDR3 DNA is TGCAGCGTCTACAGGGAAAAACTGTTTTTT. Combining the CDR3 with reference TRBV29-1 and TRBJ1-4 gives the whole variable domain SAVISQKPSRDICQRGTSLTIQCQVDSQVTMMFWYRQQPGQSLTLIATANQGSEATYESGFVIDKFPISRPNLTFSTLTVSNMSPEDSSIYLCSVYREKLFFGSGTQLSVL.

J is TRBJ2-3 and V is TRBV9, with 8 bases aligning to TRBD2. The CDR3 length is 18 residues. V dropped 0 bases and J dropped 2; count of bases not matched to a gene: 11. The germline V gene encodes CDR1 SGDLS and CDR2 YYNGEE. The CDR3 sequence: CASSVAGTRGMNTDTQYF. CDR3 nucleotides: TGTGCCAGCAGCGTAGCCGGGACTAGAGGTATGAACACAGATACGCAGTATTTT. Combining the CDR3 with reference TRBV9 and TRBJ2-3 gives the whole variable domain DSGVTQTPKHLITATGQRVTLRCSPRSGDLSVYWYQQSLDQGLQFLIQYYNGEERAKGNILERFSAQQFPDLHSELNLSSLELGDSALYFCASSVAGTRGMNTDTQYFGPGTRLTVL.

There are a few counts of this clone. The CDR3 bases are TGTGCCAGCCGAGCGGGGGGAAACCATGAGCAGTTCTTC. Translated: CASRAGGNHEQFF. V usage is TRBV7-6 and J usage is TRBJ2-1, with 9 bases aligning to TRBD2. This CDR3 comprises 13 residues. Losses at the gene ends were 8 bases for V and 8 bases for J; bases not matched to a gene: 7. Germline CDR1 reads SGHVS; CDR2 reads FNYEAQ.

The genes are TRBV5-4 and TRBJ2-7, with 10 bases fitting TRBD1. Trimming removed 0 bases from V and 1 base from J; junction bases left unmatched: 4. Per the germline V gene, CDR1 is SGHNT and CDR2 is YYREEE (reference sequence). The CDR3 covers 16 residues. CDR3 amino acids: CASSLGGQGKSYEQYF. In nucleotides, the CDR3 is TGTGCCAGCAGCTTGGGGGGACAGGGGAAATCCTACGAGCAGTACTTC.

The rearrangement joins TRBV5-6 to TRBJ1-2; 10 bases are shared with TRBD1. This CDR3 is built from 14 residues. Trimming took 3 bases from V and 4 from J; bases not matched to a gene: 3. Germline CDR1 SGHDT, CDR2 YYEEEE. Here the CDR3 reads CASSSGQGTYGYTF. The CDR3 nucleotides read TGTGCCAGCAGCTCGGGACAGGGGACCTATGGCTACACCTTC.

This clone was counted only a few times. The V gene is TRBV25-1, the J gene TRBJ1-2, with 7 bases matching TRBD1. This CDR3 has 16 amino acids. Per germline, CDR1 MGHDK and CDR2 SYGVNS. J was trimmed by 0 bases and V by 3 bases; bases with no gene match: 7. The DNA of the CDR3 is TGTGCCAGCAGTGATTATCGGGACAGCTCTAACTATGGCTACACCTTC. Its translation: CASSDYRDSSNYGYTF.

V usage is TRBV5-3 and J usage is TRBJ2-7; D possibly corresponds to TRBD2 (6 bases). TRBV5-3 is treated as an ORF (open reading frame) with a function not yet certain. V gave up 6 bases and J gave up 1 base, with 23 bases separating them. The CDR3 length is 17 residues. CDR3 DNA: TGTGCCAGAACCCACGTCGACCCCGGGAGAGGGTCCTACGAGCAGTACTTC. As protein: CARTHVDPGRGSYEQYF.

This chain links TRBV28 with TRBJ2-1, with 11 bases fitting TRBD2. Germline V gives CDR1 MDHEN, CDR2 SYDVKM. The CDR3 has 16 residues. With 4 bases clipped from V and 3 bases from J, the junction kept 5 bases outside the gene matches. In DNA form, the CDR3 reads TGTGCCAGCAGTTCCGCCCTAGCGGGAGGCTACAATGAGCAGTTCTTC. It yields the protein CASSSALAGGYNEQFF.

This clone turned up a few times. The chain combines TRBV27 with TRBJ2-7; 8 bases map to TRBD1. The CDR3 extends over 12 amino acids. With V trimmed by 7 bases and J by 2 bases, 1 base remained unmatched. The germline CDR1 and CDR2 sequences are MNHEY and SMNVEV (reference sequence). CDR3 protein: CASTDRAYEQYF. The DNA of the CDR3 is TGTGCCAGCACGGACAGGGCCTACGAGCAGTACTTC.